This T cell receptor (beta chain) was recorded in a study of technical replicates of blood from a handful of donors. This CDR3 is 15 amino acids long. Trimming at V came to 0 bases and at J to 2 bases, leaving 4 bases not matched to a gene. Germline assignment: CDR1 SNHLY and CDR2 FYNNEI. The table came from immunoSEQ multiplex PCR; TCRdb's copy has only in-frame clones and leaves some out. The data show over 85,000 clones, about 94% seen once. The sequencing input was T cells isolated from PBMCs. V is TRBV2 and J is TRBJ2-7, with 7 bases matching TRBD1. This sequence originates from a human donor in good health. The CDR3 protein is CASSEAPGQAYEQYF. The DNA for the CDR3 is TGTGCCAGCAGTGAAGCTCCCGGACAGGCCTACGAGCAGTACTTC.